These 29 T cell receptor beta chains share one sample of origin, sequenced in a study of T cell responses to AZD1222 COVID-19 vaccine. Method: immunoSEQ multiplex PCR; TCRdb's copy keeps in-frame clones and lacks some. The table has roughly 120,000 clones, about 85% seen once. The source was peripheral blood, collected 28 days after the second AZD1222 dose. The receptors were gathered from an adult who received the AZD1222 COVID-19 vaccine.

CDR3 sequence: CASSLKGSNTEAFF. DNA for the CDR3: TGTGCCAGCAGTTTAAAGGGATCGAACACTGAAGCTTTCTTT. This chain uses TRBV27 with TRBJ1-1; D uncertain. Looked up from germline, CDR1 is MNHEY and CDR2 is SMNVEV (reference sequence). The CDR3 has 14 amino acids. Trimming left V 2 bases short and J 1 base short, with 8 bases between.

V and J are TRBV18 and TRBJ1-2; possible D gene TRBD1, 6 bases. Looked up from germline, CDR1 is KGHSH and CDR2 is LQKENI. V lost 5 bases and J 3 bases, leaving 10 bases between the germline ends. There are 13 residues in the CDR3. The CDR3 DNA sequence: TGTGCCAGCTCAATGCAGGGGTACTATGGCTACACCTTC. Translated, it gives CASSMQGYYGYTF.

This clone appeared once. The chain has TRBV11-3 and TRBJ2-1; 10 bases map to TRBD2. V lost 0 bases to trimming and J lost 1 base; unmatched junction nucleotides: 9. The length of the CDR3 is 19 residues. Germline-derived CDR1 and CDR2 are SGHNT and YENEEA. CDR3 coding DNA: TGTGCCAGCAGCTTAGACCTCACTAGCGGGGTAGGGTCCTACAATGAGCAGTTCTTC. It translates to CASSLDLTSGVGSYNEQFF.

CDR3 sequence: CASSAGLFPSGNTIYF. CDR3 bases: TGTGCCAGCAGCGCAGGACTTTTCCCCTCTGGAAACACCATATATTTT. The chain uses TRBV5-5 and TRBJ1-3, with D uncertain. The CDR3 covers 16 residues. CDR1 is SGHKS and CDR2 is YYEKEE in the germline V gene (reference sequence). Trimming took 4 bases from V and 0 from J, leaving 14 bases between them. The full variable domain, its missing parts supplied by reference TRBV5-5 and TRBJ1-3, is DAGVTQSPTHLIKTRGQQVTLRCSPISGHKSVSWYQQVLGQGPQFIFQYYEKEERGRGNFPDRFSARQFPNYSSELNVNALLLGDSALYLCASSAGLFPSGNTIYFGEGSWLTVV.

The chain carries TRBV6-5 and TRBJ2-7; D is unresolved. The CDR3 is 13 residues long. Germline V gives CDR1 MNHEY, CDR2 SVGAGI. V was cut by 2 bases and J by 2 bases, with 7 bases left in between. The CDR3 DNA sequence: TGTGCCAGCAGTTACGGGCGGCCCTACGAGCAGTACTTC. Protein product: CASSYGRPYEQYF.

The CDR3 DNA reads as TGTGCCAGCACGGAGGTTCTAAGCTACACCTTC. Translated, it gives CASTEVLSYTF. The V gene is TRBV2, the J gene TRBJ1-2; unclear D gene. This CDR3 comprises 11 residues. CDR1 SNHLY and CDR2 FYNNEI come from the germline V gene. The germline V and J ends were trimmed by 7 bases and 9 bases, with 12 bases remaining between them. The complete variable domain, with remaining parts taken from reference TRBV2 and TRBJ1-2, reads EPEVTQTPSHQVTQMGQEVILRCVPISNHLYFYWYRQILGQKVEFLVSFYNNEISEKSEIFDDQFSVERPDGSNFTLKIRSTKLEDSAMYFCASTEVLSYTFGSGTRLTVV.

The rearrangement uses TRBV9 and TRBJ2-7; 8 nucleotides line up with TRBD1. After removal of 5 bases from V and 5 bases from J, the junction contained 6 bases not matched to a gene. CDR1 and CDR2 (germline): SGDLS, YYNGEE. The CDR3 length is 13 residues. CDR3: CASSYAGGDEQYF. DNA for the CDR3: TGTGCCAGCAGTTACGCAGGGGGCGACGAGCAGTACTTC.

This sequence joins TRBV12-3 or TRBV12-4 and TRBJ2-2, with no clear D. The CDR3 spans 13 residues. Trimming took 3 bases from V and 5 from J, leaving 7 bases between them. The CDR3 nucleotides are TGTGCCAGCAGTTTTTTAGGAACCGGGGAGCTGTTTTTT. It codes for CASSFLGTGELFF.

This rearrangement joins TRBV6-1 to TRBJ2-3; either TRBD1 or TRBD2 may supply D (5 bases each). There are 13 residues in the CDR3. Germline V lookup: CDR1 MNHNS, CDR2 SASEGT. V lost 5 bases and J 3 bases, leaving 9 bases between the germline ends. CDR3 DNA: TGTGCCAGCAGTCACGGGACGACAGATACGCAGTATTTT. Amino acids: CASSHGTTDTQYF.

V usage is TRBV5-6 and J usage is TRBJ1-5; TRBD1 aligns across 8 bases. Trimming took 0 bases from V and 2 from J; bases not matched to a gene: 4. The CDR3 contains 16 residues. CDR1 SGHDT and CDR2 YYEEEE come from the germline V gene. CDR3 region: CASSLAGGNGNQPQHF. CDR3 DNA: TGTGCCAGCAGCTTGGCAGGGGGCAACGGCAATCAGCCCCAGCATTTT.

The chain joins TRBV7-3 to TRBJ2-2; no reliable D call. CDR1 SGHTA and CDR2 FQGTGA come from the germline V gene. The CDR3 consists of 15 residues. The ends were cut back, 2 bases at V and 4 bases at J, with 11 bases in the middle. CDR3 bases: TGTGCCAGCAGCTTATCTAGTATGGGCACCGGGGAGCTGTTTTTT. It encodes CASSLSSMGTGELFF.

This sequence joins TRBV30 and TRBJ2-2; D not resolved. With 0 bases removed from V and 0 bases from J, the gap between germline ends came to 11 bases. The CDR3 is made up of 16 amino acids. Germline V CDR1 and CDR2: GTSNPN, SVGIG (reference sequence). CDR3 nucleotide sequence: TGTGCCTGGAGTGTACTGGGCTTTTCGAACACCGGGGAGCTGTTTTTT. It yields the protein CAWSVLGFSNTGELFF.

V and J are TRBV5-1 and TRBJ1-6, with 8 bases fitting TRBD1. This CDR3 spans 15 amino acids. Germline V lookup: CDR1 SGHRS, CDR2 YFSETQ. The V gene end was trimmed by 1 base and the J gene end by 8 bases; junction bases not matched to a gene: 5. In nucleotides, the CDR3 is TGCGCCAGCAGCTTGCGGACAGGGTCGGATTCACCCCTCCACTTT. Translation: CASSLRTGSDSPLHF. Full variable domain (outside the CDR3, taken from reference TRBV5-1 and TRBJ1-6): KAGVTQTPRYLIKTRGQQVTLSCSPISGHRSVSWYQQTPGQGLQFLFEYFSETQRNKGNFPGRFSGRQFSNSRSEMNVSTLELGDSALYLCASSLRTGSDSPLHFGNGTRLTVT.

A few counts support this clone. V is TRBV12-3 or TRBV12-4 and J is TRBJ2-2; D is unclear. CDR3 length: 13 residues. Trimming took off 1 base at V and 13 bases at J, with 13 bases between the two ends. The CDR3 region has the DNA TGTGCCAGCAGTTTAGGATTAGGTTGGGGGCTGTTTTTT. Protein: CASSLGLGWGLFF.

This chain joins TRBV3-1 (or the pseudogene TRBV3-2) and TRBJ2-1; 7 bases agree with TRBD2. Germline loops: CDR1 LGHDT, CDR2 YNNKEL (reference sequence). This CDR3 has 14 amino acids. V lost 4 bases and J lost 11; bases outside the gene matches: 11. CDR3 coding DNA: TGTGCCAGCAGCCCCGGCGGGGGAATAGACCAGCAGTTCTTC. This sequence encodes CASSPGGGIDQQFF.

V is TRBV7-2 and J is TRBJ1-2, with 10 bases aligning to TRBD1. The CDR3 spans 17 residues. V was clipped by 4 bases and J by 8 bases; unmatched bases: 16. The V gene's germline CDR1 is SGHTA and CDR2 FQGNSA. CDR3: CASSSSWGTGVPQGYTF. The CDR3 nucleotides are TGTGCCAGCAGCTCCTCTTGGGGGACAGGGGTTCCCCAAGGCTACACCTTC.

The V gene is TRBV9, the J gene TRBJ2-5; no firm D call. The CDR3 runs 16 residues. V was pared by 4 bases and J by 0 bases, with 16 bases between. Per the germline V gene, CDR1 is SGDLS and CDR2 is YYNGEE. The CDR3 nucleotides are TGTGCCAGCAGCTCCAAGGGAACGGTGTACCAAGAGACCCAGTACTTC. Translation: CASSSKGTVYQETQYF. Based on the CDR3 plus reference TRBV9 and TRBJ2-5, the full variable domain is DSGVTQTPKHLITATGQRVTLRCSPRSGDLSVYWYQQSLDQGLQFLIQYYNGEERAKGNILERFSAQQFPDLHSELNLSSLELGDSALYFCASSSKGTVYQETQYFGPGTRLLVL.

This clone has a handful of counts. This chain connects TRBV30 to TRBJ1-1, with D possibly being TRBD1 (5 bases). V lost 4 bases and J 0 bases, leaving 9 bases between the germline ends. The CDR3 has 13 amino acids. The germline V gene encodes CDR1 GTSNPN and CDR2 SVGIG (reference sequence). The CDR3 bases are TGTGCCTGGAAAAGGGACTTGAACACTGAAGCTTTCTTT. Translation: CAWKRDLNTEAFF. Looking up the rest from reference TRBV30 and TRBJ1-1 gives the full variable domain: SQTIHQWPATLVQPVGSPLSLECTVEGTSNPNLYWYRQAAGRGLQLLFYSVGIGQISSEVPQNLSASRPQDRQFILSSKKLLLSDSGFYLCAWKRDLNTEAFFGQGTRLTVV.

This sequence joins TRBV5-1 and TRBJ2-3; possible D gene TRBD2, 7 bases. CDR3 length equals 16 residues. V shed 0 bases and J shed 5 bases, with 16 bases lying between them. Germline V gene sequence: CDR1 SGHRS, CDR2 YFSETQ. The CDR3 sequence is CASSLAGGGAEDTQYF. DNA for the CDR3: TGCGCCAGCAGCTTGGCAGGAGGGGGGGCGGAAGATACGCAGTATTTT.

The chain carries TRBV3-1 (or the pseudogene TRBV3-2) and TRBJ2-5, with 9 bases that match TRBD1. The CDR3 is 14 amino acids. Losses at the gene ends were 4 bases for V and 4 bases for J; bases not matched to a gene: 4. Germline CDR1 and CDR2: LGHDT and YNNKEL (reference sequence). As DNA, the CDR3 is TGTGCCAGCAGCCTGGGGACAGGGTCAGAGACCCAGTACTTC. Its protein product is CASSLGTGSETQYF.

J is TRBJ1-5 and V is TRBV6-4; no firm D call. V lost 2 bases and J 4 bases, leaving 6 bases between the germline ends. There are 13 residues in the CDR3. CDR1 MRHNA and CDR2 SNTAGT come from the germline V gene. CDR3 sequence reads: CASSDRENQPQHF. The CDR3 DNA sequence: TGTGCCAGCAGTGACCGGGAAAATCAGCCCCAGCATTTT.

In DNA form, the CDR3 reads TGTGCCAGCAGTCCACTCGACGGATCTAGCACAGATACGCAGTATTTT. Translated, it gives CASSPLDGSSTDTQYF. The chain has TRBV11-2 and TRBJ2-3; D unclear. Trimming took 6 bases from V and 0 from J, leaving 16 bases between them. This CDR3 is built from 16 residues. Germline V gene data show CDR1 as SGHAT and CDR2 as FQNNGV.

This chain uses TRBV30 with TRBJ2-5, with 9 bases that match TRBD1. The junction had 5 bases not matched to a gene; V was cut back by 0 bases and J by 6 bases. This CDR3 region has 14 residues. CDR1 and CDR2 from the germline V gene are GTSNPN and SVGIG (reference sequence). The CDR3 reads CAWSVGTGMKTQYF. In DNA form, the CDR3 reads TGTGCCTGGAGTGTGGGGACAGGGATGAAGACCCAGTACTTC.

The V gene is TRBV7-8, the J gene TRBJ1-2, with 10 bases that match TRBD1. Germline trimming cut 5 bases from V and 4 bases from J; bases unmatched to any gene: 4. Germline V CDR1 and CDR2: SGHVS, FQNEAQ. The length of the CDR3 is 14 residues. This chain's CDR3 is CASSVGQGSYGYTF. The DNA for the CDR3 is TGTGCCAGCAGCGTGGGACAGGGGTCCTATGGCTACACCTTC.

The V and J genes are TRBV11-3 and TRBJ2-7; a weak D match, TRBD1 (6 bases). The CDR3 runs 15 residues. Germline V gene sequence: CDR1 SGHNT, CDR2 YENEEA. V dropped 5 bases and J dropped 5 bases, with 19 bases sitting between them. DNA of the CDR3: TGTGCCAGCAGCCCTACTTGGGGGACATCGAACGAGCAGTACTTC. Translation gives CASSPTWGTSNEQYF.

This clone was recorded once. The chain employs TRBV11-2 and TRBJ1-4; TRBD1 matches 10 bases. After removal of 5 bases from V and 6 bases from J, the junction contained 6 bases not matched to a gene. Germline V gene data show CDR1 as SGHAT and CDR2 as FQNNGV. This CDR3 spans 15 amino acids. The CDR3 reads CASSRTGTGDEKLFF. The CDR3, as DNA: TGTGCCAGCAGCCGCACCGGGACAGGGGATGAAAAACTGTTTTTT.

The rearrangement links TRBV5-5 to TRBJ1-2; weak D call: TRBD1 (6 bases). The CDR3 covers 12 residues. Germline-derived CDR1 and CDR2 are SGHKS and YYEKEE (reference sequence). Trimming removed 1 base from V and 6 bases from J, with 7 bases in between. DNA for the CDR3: TGTGCCAGCAGCTTGACAGGGAATGGCTACACCTTC. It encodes CASSLTGNGYTF.

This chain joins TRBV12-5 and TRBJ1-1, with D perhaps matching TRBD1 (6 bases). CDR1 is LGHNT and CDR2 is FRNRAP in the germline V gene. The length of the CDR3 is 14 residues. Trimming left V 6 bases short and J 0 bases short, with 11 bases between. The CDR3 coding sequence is TGTGCTAGTGGCACTGAGGGGGTGAACACTGAAGCTTTCTTT. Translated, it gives CASGTEGVNTEAFF.

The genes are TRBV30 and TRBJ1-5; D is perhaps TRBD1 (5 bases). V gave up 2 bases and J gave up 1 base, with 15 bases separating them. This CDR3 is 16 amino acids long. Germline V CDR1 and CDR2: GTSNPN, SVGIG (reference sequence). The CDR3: CAWSPHGTYSNQPQHF. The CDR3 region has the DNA TGTGCCTGGAGTCCCCACGGGACCTACAGCAATCAGCCCCAGCATTTT.